The table lists the clone carrying this T cell receptor beta chain with many counts. Antigen unknown. CDR1 and CDR2 (germline): ENHRY, SYGVKD. The ends were cut back, 1 base at V and 7 bases at J, with 5 bases in the middle. The CDR3 length is 12 residues. A sample-barcoded 5' primer and a J-beta primer mix were used in a second PCR of about 7 to 11 cycles. Tags on each cDNA molecule came from a template-switch adaptor with 12 random nucleotides. One entry per CDR3 protein results from TCRdb running MiXCR on the 5' RACE reads. This table has some 700,000 distinct CDR3 sequences, 22% appearing once. The data were obtained in a study of blood T cells in healthy people across ages. General study findings and limits: Per million T cells, the diversity of TCR beta decreased roughly linearly as age advanced.

The source is a man between 70 and 80 years old in good health. This rearrangement joins TRBV10-3 to TRBJ2-1; D remains ambiguous. What was sequenced was blood. In DNA, the CDR3 is TGTGCCATCAGTGAGTTGGGGAATGAGCAGTTCTTC. Its translation is CAISELGNEQFF.